This section outlines one T cell receptor beta chain sequence together with its context. This specimen comes from a study of shared clonotypes between healthy human individuals. In germline, CDR1 is DFQATT, CDR2 SNEGSKA (reference sequence). There are 11 residues in the CDR3. The V end lost 0 bases, the J end lost 9 bases, and 6 bases lay between the germline ends. Only in-frame clones appear in the TCRdb table, and some are missing; sequencing was by immunoSEQ multiplex PCR. The sample gives around 480,000 clones, about 80% of which show up once; around 13% is in the top ten. The clonotype comes from a woman between 40 and 50 years old in good health. Some clones in this sample may be carry-over from other donors' samples. The rearrangement uses TRBV20-1 and TRBJ2-1; D not certain. The sample was PBMCs. The DNA for the CDR3 is TGCAGTGCTAGAGATTTTAGTGAGCAGTTCTTC. Its protein is CSARDFSEQFF.